This T cell receptor beta chain originates from a study of blood T cell repertoires in COVID-19. Study information: Sample material is recorded as cDNA or gDNA derived from T cells, B-cell-depleted T cells, or PBMCs.

Sequencing used immunoSEQ multiplex PCR; TCRdb keeps in-frame clones, though not all of them. Among 200,000 or so clones listed, about 88% were seen once. V shed 6 bases and J shed 4 bases, with 10 bases lying between them. The CDR3 sequence is 13 residues long. The source of this sequence is a man under 40 with active or convalescent COVID-19. This chain connects TRBV12-3 or TRBV12-4 to TRBJ1-5; D not certain. The sequenced sample consisted of peripheral blood. CDR3 nucleotide sequence: TGTGCCAGCAGCTACTCACGGAATCAGCCCCAGCATTTT. Translation: CASSYSRNQPQHF.